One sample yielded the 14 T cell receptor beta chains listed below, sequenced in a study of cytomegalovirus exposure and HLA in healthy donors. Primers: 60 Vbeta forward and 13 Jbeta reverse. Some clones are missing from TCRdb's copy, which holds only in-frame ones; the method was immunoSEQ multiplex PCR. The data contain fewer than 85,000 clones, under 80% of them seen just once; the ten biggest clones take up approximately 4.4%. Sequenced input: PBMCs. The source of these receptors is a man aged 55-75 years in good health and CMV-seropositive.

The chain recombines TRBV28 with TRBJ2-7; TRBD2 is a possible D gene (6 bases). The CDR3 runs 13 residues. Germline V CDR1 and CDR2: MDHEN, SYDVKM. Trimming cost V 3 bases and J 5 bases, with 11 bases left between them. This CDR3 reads CASSFGGANEQYF. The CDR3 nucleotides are TGTGCCAGCAGTTTTGGAGGGGCGAACGAGCAGTACTTC.

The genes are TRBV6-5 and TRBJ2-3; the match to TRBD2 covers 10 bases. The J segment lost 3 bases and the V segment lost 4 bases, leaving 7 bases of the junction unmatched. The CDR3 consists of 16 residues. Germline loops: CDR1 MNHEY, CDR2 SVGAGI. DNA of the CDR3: TGTGCCAGCAGTTCTGCTAGCGGGGGAGGGACAGATACGCAGTATTTT. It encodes CASSSASGGGTDTQYF.

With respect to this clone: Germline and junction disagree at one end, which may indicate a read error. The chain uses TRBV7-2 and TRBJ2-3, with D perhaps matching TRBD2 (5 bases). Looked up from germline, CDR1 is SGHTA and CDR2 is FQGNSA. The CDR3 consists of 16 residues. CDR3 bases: TGTGCCGGCAGCTTAGTTGGCGGGTCGGGCACAGATACGCAGTATTTT. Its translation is CAGSLVGGSGTDTQYF.

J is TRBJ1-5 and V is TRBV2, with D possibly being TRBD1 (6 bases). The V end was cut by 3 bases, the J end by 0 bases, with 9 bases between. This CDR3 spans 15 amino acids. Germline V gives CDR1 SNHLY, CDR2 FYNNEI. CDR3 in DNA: TGTGCCAGCAGTGAGGACAGACATAGCAATCAGCCCCAGCATTTT. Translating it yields CASSEDRHSNQPQHF.

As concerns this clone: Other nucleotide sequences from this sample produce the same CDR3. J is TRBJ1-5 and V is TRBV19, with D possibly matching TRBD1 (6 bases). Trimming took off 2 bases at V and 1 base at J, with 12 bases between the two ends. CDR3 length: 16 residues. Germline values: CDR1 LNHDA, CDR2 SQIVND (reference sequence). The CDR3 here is CASSIRGSRSNQPQHF. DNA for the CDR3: TGTGCCAGTAGTATAAGGGGGAGTAGGAGCAATCAGCCCCAGCATTTT.

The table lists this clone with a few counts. CDR3 sequence reads: CASSPWGTGPYNEQFF. CDR3 bases: TGTGCCAGCAGCCCCTGGGGGACTGGGCCTTACAATGAGCAGTTCTTC. The rearrangement links TRBV16 to TRBJ2-1; D might be TRBD2 (6 bases). The CDR3 covers 16 residues. Germline lookup yields CDR1 KGHSY and CDR2 FQNENV. V was clipped by 4 bases and J by 4 bases, with 17 bases between them.

The CDR3 here is CASSDRGLEAFF. The CDR3, as DNA: TGTGCCAGCAGCGACCGGGGGTTAGAAGCTTTCTTT. The chain is built from TRBV7-9 and TRBJ1-1; tentative D call: TRBD1 (5 bases). The CDR3 runs 12 residues. Trimming shortened V by 5 bases and J by 8 bases, and 12 bases separated the two germline ends. Per germline, CDR1 SEHNR and CDR2 FQNEAQ (reference sequence).

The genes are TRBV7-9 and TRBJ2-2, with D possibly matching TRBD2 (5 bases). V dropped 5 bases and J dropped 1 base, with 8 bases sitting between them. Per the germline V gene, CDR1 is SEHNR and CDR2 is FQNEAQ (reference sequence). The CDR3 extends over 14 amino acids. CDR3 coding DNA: TGTGCCAGCAGCGGAGGACTGAACACCGGGGAGCTGTTTTTT. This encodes CASSGGLNTGELFF. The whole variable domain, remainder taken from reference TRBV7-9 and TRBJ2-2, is DTGVSQNPRHKITKRGQNVTFRCDPISEHNRLYWYRQTLGQGPEFLTYFQNEAQLEKSRLLSDRFSAERPKGSFSTLEIQRTEQGDSAMYLCASSGGLNTGELFFGEGSRLTVL.

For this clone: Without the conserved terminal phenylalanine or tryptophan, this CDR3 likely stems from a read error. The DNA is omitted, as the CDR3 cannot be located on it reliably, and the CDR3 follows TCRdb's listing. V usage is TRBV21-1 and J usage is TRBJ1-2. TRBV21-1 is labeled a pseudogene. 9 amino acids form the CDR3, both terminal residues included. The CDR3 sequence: CASSKEQRS.

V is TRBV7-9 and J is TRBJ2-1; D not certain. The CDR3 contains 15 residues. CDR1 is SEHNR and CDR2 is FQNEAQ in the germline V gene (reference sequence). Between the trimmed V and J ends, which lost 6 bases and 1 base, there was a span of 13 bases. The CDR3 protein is CASSFTQVSYNEQFF. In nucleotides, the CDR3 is TGTGCCAGCAGTTTTACCCAGGTGTCCTACAATGAGCAGTTCTTC.

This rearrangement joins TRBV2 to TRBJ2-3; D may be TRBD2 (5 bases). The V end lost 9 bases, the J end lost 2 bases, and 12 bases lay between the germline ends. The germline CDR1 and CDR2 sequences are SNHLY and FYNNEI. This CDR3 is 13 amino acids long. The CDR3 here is CASRGLPTDTQYF. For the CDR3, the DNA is TGTGCCAGTAGAGGACTTCCCACAGATACGCAGTATTTT.

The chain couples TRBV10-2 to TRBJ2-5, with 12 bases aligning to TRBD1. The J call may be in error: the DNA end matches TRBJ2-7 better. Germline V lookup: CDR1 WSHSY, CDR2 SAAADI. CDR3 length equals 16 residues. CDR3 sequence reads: CASSALGQGATYEQYF. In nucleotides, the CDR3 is TGCGCCAGCAGTGCCCTGGGACAGGGGGCCACCTACGAGCAGTACTTC.

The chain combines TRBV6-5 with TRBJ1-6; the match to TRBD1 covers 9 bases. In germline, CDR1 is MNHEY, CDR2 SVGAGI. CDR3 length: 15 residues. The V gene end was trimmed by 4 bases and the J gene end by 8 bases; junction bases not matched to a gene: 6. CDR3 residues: CASSFRTGEYSPLHF. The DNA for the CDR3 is TGTGCCAGCAGTTTCCGGACAGGGGAGTATTCACCCCTCCACTTT.

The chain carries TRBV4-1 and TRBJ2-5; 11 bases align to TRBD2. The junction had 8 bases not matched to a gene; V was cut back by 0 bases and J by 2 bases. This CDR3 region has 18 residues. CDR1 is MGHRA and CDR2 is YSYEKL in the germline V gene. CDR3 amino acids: CASSQDLGLAGGQETQYF. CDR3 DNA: TGCGCCAGCAGCCAAGATTTAGGGCTAGCGGGGGGACAAGAGACCCAGTACTTC.